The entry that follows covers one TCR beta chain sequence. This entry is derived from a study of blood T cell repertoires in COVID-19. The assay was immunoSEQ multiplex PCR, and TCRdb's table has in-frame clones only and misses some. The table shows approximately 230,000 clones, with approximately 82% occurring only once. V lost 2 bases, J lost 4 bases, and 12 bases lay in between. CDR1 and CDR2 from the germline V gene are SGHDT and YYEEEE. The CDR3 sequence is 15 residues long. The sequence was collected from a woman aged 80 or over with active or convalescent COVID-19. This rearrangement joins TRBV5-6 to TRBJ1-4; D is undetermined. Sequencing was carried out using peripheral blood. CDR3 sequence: CASSFPVGGNEKLFF. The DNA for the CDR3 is TGTGCCAGCAGCTTTCCGGTCGGAGGTAATGAAAAACTGTTTTTT.